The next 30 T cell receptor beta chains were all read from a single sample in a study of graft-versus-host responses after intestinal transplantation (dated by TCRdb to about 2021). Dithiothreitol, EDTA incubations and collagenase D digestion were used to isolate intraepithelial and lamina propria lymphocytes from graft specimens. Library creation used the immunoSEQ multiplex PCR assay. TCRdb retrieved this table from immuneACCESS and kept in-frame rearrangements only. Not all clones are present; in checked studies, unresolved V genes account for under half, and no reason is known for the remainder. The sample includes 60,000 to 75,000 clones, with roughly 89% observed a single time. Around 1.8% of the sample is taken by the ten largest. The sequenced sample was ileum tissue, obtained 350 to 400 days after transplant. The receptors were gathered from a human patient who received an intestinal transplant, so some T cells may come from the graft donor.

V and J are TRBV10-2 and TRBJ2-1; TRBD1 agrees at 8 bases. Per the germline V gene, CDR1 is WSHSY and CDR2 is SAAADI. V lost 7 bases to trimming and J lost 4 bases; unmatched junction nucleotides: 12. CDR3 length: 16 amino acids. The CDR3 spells CASTQGDRQLYNEQFF. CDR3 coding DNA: TGCGCCAGCACACAAGGGGACAGGCAATTGTACAATGAGCAGTTCTTC.

CDR3 sequence reads: CASSGAGDTQYF. CDR3 DNA sequence: TGTGCCAGCAGCGGAGCGGGAGACACGCAGTATTTT. The chain joins TRBV9 to TRBJ2-3; 8 nucleotides match TRBD2. The germline CDR1 and CDR2 sequences are SGDLS and YYNGEE. V trimming: 3 bases; J trimming: 9 bases; junction bases outside the gene matches: 3. The CDR3 is 12 amino acids.

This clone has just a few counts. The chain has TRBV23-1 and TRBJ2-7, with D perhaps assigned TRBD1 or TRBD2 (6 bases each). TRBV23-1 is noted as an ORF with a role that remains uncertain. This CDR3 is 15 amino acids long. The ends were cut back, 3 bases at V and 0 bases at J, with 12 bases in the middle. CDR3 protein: CASSHRGRSSYEQYF. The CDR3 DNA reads TGCGCCAGCAGTCACCGGGGGCGGAGCTCCTACGAGCAGTACTTC.

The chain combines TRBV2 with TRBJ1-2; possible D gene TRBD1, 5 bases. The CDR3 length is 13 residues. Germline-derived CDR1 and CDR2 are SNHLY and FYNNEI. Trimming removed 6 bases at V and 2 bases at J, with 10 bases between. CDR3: CASRTALNYGYTF. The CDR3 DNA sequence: TGTGCCAGCAGGACAGCCTTGAACTATGGCTACACCTTC.

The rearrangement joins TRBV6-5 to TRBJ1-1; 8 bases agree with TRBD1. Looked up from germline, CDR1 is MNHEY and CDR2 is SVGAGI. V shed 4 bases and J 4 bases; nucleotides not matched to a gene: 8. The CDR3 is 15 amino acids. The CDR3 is CASSWGTGGFTEAFF. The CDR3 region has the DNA TGTGCCAGCAGTTGGGGTACAGGGGGTTTCACTGAAGCTTTCTTT.

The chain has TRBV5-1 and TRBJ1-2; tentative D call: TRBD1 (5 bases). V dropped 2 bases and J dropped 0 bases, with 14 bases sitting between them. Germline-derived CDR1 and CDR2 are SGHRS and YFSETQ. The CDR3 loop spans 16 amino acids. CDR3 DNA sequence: TGCGCCAGCAGCTTAATAACTGGGGACCCTAACTATGGCTACACCTTC. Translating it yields CASSLITGDPNYGYTF.

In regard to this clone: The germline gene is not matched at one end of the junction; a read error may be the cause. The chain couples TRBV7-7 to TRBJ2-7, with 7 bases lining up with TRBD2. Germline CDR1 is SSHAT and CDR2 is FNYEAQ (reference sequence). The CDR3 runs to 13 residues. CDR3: CASSSAGSYEQYF. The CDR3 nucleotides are TGTGCTAGCAGCTCAGCGGGGAGCTACGAGCAGTACTTC.

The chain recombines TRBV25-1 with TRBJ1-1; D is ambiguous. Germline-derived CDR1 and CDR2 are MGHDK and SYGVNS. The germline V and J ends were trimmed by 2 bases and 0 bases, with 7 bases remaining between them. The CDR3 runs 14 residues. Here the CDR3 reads CASSEESMNTEAFF. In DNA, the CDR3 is TGTGCCAGCAGTGAAGAGAGCATGAACACTGAAGCTTTCTTT. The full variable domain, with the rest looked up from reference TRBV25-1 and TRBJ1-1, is EADIYQTPRYLVIGTGKKITLECSQTMGHDKMYWYQQDPGMELHLIHYSYGVNSTEKGDLSSESTVSRIRTEHFPLTLESARPSHTSQYLCASSEESMNTEAFFGQGTRLTVV.

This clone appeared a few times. CDR3 loop: CASSEAGGNTGELFF. CDR3 DNA sequence: TGCGCCAGCAGCGAAGCGGGGGGTAACACCGGGGAGCTGTTTTTT. V gene TRBV10-1 combines with J gene TRBJ2-2; 9 nucleotides align to TRBD2. In germline, CDR1 is WNHNN, CDR2 SYGVQD (reference sequence). This CDR3 region has 15 residues. Trimming cost V 6 bases and J 2 bases; bases outside gene matches: 4.

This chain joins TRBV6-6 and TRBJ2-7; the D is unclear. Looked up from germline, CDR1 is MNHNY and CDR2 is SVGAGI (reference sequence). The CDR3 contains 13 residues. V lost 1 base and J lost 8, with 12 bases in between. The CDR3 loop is CASSYFPGYQQYF. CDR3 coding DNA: TGTGCCAGCAGTTACTTTCCCGGGTATCAGCAGTACTTC.

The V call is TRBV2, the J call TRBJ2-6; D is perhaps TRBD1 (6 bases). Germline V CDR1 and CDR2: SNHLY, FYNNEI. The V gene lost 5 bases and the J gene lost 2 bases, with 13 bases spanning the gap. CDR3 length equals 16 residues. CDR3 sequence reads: CASSRRAGAGANVLTF. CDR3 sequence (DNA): TGTGCCAGCAGTCGAAGGGCAGGGGCTGGGGCCAACGTCCTGACTTTC.

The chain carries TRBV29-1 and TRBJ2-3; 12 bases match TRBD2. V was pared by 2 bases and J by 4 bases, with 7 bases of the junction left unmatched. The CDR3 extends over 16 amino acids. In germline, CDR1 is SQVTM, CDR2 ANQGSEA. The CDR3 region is CSVEPLAGGIADTQYF. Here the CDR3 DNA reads TGCAGCGTTGAACCTCTAGCGGGAGGGATCGCAGATACGCAGTATTTT.

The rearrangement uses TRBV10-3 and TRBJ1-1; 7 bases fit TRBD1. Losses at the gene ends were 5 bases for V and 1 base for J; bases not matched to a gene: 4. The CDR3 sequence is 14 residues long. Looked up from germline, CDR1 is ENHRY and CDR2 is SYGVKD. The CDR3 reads CAISWDSGNTEAFF. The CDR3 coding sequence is TGTGCCATCAGTTGGGACAGCGGGAACACTGAAGCTTTCTTT.

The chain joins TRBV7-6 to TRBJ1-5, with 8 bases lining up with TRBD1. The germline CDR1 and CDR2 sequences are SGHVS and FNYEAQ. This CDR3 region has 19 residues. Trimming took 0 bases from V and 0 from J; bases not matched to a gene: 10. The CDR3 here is CASSLAHRGSLYSNQPQHF. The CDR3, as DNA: TGTGCCAGCAGCTTAGCACACAGGGGGTCCCTGTATAGCAATCAGCCCCAGCATTTT.

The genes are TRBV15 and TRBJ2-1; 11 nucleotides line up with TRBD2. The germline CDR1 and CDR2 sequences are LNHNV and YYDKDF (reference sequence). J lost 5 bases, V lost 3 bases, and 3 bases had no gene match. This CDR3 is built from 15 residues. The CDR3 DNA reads TGTGCCACCAGCAGCCCGACTAGCGGGAACAATGAGCAGTTCTTC. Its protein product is CATSSPTSGNNEQFF.

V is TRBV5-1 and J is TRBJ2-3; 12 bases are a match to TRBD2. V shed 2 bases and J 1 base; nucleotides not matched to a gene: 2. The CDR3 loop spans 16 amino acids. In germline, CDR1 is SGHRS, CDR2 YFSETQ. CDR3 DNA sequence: TGCGCCAGCAGCTTTAGGACTAGCGGGGGCACAGATACGCAGTATTTT. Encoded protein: CASSFRTSGGTDTQYF.

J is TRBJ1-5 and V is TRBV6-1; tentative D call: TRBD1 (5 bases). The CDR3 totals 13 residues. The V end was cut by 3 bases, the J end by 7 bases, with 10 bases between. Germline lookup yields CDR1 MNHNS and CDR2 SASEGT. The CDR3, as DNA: TGTGCCAGCAGTGAGTGGGGGGTGCAGCCCCAGCATTTT. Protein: CASSEWGVQPQHF.

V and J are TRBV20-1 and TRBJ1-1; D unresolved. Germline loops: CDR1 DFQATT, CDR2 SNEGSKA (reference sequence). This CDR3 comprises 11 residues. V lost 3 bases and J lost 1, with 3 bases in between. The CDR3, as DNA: TGCAGTGCTAGGGAGAACACTGAAGCTTTCTTT. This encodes CSARENTEAFF.

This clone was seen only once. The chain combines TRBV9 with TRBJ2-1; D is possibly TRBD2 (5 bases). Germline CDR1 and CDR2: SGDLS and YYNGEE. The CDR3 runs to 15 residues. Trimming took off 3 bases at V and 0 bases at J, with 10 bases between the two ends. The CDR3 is CASSESGSSYNEQFF. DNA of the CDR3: TGTGCCAGCAGCGAGAGCGGAAGCTCCTACAATGAGCAGTTCTTC.

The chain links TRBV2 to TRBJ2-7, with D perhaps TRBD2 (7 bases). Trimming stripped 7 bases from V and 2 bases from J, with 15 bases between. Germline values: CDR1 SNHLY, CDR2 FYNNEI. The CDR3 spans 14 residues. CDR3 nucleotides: TGTGCCAGCACCCAGGGGCTAGCGGCCTACGAGCAGTACTTC. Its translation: CASTQGLAAYEQYF.

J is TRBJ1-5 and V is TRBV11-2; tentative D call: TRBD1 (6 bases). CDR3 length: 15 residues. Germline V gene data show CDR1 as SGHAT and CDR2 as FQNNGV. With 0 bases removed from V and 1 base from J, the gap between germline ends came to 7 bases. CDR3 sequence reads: CASSLEGGSNQPQHF. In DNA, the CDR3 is TGTGCCAGCAGCTTAGAAGGGGGAAGCAATCAGCCCCAGCATTTT. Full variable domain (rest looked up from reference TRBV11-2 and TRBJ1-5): EAGVAQSPRYKIIEKRQSVAFWCNPISGHATLYWYQQILGQGPKLLIQFQNNGVVDDSQLPKDRFSAERLKGVDSTLKIQPAKLEDSAVYLCASSLEGGSNQPQHFGDGTRLSIL.

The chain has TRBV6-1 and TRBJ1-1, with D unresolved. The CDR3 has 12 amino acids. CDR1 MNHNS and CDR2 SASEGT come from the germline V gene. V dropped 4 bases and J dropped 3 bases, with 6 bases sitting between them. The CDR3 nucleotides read TGTGCCAGCAGTGCGGTGTACACTGAAGCTTTCTTT. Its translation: CASSAVYTEAFF.

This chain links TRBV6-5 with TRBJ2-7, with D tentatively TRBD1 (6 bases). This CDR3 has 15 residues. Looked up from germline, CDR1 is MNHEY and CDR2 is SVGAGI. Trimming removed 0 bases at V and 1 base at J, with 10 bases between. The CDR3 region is CASSYSPDSSYEQYF. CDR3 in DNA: TGTGCCAGCAGTTACTCACCGGACAGTTCCTACGAGCAGTACTTC.

In nucleotides, the CDR3 is TGCAGCATTTACAGGGAGCTGAACACTGAAGCTTTCTTT. Protein sequence: CSIYRELNTEAFF. The genes are TRBV29-1 and TRBJ1-1; D might be TRBD1 (6 bases). Trimming removed 8 bases from V and 0 bases from J, with 13 bases in between. The germline V gene encodes CDR1 SQVTM and CDR2 ANQGSEA. There are 13 residues in the CDR3.

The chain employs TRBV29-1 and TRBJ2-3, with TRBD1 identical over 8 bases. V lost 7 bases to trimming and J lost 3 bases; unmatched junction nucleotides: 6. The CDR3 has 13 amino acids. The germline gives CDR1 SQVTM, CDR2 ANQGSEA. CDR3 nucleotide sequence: TGCAGCGCTACGACAGGGGTGACAGATACGCAGTATTTT. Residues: CSATTGVTDTQYF.

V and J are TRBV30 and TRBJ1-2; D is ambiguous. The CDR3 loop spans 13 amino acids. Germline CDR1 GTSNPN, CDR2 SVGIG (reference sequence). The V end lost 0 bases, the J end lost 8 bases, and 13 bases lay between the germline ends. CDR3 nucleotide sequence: TGTGCCTGGAGTGTACCAGGCGGTGGGGGCTACACCTTC. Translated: CAWSVPGGGGYTF.

This CDR3 reads CATTTGEETQYF. The CDR3 coding sequence is TGTGCCACCACGACAGGGGAAGAGACCCAGTACTTC. V usage is TRBV6-5 and J usage is TRBJ2-5, with 8 nucleotides matching TRBD1. The CDR3 is made up of 12 amino acids. V dropped 10 bases and J dropped 3; count of bases not matched to a gene: 4. Germline CDR1 reads MNHEY; CDR2 reads SVGAGI.

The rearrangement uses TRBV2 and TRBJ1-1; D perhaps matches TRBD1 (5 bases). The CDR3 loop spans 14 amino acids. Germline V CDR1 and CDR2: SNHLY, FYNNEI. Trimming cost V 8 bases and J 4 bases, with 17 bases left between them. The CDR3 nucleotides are TGTGCCAGCTGGGGGAAGGGTTGGGGCACTGAAGCTTTCTTT. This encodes CASWGKGWGTEAFF.

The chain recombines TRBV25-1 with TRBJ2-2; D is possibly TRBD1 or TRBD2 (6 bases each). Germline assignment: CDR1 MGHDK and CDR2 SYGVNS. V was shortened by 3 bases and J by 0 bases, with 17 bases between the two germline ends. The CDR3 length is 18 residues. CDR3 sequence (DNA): TGTGCCAGCAGTGATTTTGTTGGGGGGCCCGCGAACACCGGGGAGCTGTTTTTT. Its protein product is CASSDFVGGPANTGELFF.

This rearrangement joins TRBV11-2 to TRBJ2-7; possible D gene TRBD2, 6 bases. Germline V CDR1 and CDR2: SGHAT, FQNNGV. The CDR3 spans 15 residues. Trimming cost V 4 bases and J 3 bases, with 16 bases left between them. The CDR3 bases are TGTGCCAGCAGCTGGTCGTCGGGGGAGAACTACGAGCAGTACTTC. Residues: CASSWSSGENYEQYF.